The 26 T cell receptor beta chains below were found in one sample sequenced in a study of cytomegalovirus exposure and HLA in healthy donors. TCRdb keeps only in-frame clones here, not all; method: immunoSEQ multiplex PCR. The sample has about 200,000 clones, roughly 82% seen once. The material sequenced was PBMCs. Receptors were obtained from a woman aged 25-40 years in good health and CMV-seropositive.

The chain uses TRBV19 and TRBJ1-4; TRBD1 might be the D (5 bases). Trimming shortened V by 7 bases and J by 8 bases, and 23 bases separated the two germline ends. Germline V gene data show CDR1 as LNHDA and CDR2 as SQIVND (reference sequence). CDR3 length: 16 residues. The CDR3 nucleotides read TGTGCCAGTACTCTAGGGAGGGGCGCAAAGAACGAAAAACTGTTTTTT. It specifies CASTLGRGAKNEKLFF.

This sequence joins TRBV7-6 and TRBJ2-1, with TRBD2 matching 8 bases. After removal of 4 bases from V and 5 bases from J, the junction contained 1 base not matched to a gene. The CDR3 sequence is 13 residues long. Germline V gene lookup returns CDR1 SGHVS and CDR2 FNYEAQ. CDR3 nucleotides: TGTGCCAGCAGCTCGCGGGAGGACAATGAGCAGTTCTTC. Protein: CASSSREDNEQFF.

This sequence joins TRBV2 and TRBJ2-5; 11 bases are a match to TRBD2. V shed 6 bases, J shed 3 bases, and the junction held 6 bases outside the gene matches. The CDR3 is 15 residues long. Germline V lookup: CDR1 SNHLY, CDR2 FYNNEI. CDR3 sequence (DNA): TGTGCCAGCAGCGGGGTTAGCGGGAGGGAAGAGACCCAGTACTTC. This encodes CASSGVSGREETQYF.

The chain links TRBV2 to TRBJ2-3; D is undetermined. Germline-derived CDR1 and CDR2 are SNHLY and FYNNEI. This CDR3 region has 14 residues. V lost 3 bases to trimming and J lost 2 bases, with 9 bases between them. CDR3 DNA sequence: TGTGCCAGCAGTGAGAGGTCAAACACAGATACGCAGTATTTT. It encodes CASSERSNTDTQYF.

The chain links TRBV5-1 to TRBJ1-3, with D possibly being TRBD1 (5 bases). The germline gives CDR1 SGHRS, CDR2 YFSETQ. The CDR3 consists of 15 residues. V lost 4 bases, J lost 2 bases, and 13 bases lay in between. The CDR3 loop reads CASSPQAPPGNTIYF. The CDR3 DNA reads TGCGCCAGCAGCCCACAGGCGCCCCCTGGAAACACCATATATTTT.

This clone has just one count. V and J are TRBV5-4 and TRBJ2-7; 8 bases align to TRBD2. Germline CDR1 is SGHNT and CDR2 is YYREEE (reference sequence). CDR3 length equals 14 residues. The ends lost 5 bases at V and 0 bases at J; junction bases unmatched: 4. Here the CDR3 DNA reads TGTGCCAGCAGATTTAGCGGGACCTCCTACGAGCAGTACTTC. Its protein is CASRFSGTSYEQYF. Full variable domain (outside the CDR3, taken from reference TRBV5-4 and TRBJ2-7): ETGVTQSPTHLIKTRGQQVTLRCSSQSGHNTVSWYQQALGQGPQFIFQYYREEENGRGNFPPRFSGLQFPNYSSELNVNALELDDSALYLCASRFSGTSYEQYFGPGTRLTVT.

This sequence joins TRBV6-1 and TRBJ2-2, with D perhaps TRBD1 (6 bases). Germline assignment: CDR1 MNHNS and CDR2 SASEGT. This CDR3 has 16 residues. Trimming cost V 2 bases and J 4 bases, with 14 bases left between them. The DNA of the CDR3 is TGTGCCAGCAGTGAAAGTGGTGCAGGGGTCACCGGGGAGCTGTTTTTT. Protein sequence: CASSESGAGVTGELFF.

The chain employs TRBV28 and TRBJ2-7; 9 positions agree with TRBD1. The V and J ends lost 9 bases and 4 bases, in that order; junction bases with no gene match: 4. Per the germline V gene, CDR1 is MDHEN and CDR2 is SYDVKM. The CDR3 runs to 12 residues. CDR3 bases: TGTGCCAGTGGGACAGGGCGATACGAGCAGTACTTC. Its protein product is CASGTGRYEQYF.

This CDR3 is CASSDRNQDPSGANVLTF. CDR3 nucleotides: TGTGCCAGCAGTGATAGGAACCAGGATCCCTCTGGGGCCAACGTCCTGACTTTC. This chain joins TRBV6-1 and TRBJ2-6; D remains ambiguous. The CDR3 has 18 amino acids. Trimming pared 3 bases from V and 0 bases from J, leaving 15 bases between. Germline V CDR1 and CDR2: MNHNS, SASEGT.

This clone was observed once. The chain recombines TRBV19 with TRBJ2-1; 9 bases map to TRBD2. Germline lookup yields CDR1 LNHDA and CDR2 SQIVND (reference sequence). Trimming cost V 7 bases and J 5 bases; bases outside gene matches: 9. This CDR3 comprises 15 residues. CDR3 DNA sequence: TGTGCCAGTACTAAACCGGGACTAGCAGACAATGAGCAGTTCTTC. Its translation: CASTKPGLADNEQFF. Using reference TRBV19 and TRBJ2-1 for the parts outside the CDR3, the full variable domain is DGGITQSPKYLFRKEGQNVTLSCEQNLNHDAMYWYRQDPGQGLRLIYYSQIVNDFQKGDIAEGYSVSREKKESFPLTVTSAQKNPTAFYLCASTKPGLADNEQFFGPGTRLTVL.

This rearrangement joins TRBV14 to TRBJ2-7; no clear D. This CDR3 has 12 amino acids. V was trimmed by 0 bases and J by 5 bases, leaving 5 bases between them. CDR1 is SGHDN and CDR2 is FVKESK in the germline V gene. The CDR3 loop reads CASSQDNNEQYF. The CDR3 region has the DNA TGTGCCAGCAGCCAAGATAATAACGAGCAGTACTTC.

The V and J genes are TRBV27 and TRBJ1-1; 9 nucleotides align to TRBD1. The CDR3 covers 15 residues. The ends lost 5 bases at V and 4 bases at J; junction bases unmatched: 8. The germline gives CDR1 MNHEY, CDR2 SMNVEV (reference sequence). The CDR3: CASSGNRGRGTEAFF. The CDR3 DNA follows: TGTGCCAGCAGTGGAAACAGGGGGCGGGGCACTGAAGCTTTCTTT.

The CDR3 region has the DNA TGTGCCAGCAGCTACAGAGCAGACATGGGCTATGGCTACACCTTC. Translation: CASSYRADMGYGYTF. The gene calls are TRBV7-2 and TRBJ1-2; no reliable D call. Germline-derived CDR1 and CDR2 are SGHTA and FQGNSA. This CDR3 comprises 15 residues. With 4 bases removed from V and 4 bases from J, the gap between germline ends came to 16 bases. Complete variable domain (other parts from reference TRBV7-2 and TRBJ1-2): GAGVSQSPSNKVTEKGKDVELRCDPISGHTALYWYRQSLGQGLEFLIYFQGNSAPDKSGLPSDRFSAERTGGSVSTLTIQRTQQEDSAVYLCASSYRADMGYGYTFGSGTRLTVV.

This chain's CDR3 is CASPDLYKDVSYEQYF. Written as DNA, the CDR3 is TGTGCCAGCCCAGACTTATACAAAGACGTTTCCTACGAGCAGTACTTC. This rearrangement joins TRBV14 to TRBJ2-7; D is ambiguous. The germline gives CDR1 SGHDN, CDR2 FVKESK. The V gene lost 8 bases and the J gene lost 1 base, with 21 bases spanning the gap. The CDR3 covers 16 residues.

This chain joins TRBV9 and TRBJ2-7; the D is unclear. The V end was cut by 4 bases, the J end by 1 base, with 9 bases between. The CDR3 extends over 13 amino acids. Germline V gene data show CDR1 as SGDLS and CDR2 as YYNGEE. This chain's CDR3 is CASSKPGSYEQYF. As DNA, the CDR3 is TGTGCCAGCAGCAAACCAGGATCCTACGAGCAGTACTTC.

V and J are TRBV2 and TRBJ2-2; 9 positions match TRBD1. V shed 9 bases and J 1 base; nucleotides not matched to a gene: 6. Per the germline V gene, CDR1 is SNHLY and CDR2 is FYNNEI. This CDR3 region has 15 residues. CDR3 amino acids: CARQQGAKNTGELFF. CDR3 in DNA: TGTGCCAGACAACAGGGGGCGAAGAACACCGGGGAGCTGTTTTTT.

The gene calls are TRBV6-5 and TRBJ2-7; no clear D gene. Deletions cut 4 bases from V and 3 bases from J, with 7 bases between. CDR3 length equals 12 residues. The germline CDR1 and CDR2 sequences are MNHEY and SVGAGI. The CDR3 DNA sequence: TGTGCCAGCAGTTCCAGTATCTACGAGCAGTACTTC. It translates to CASSSSIYEQYF.

This chain uses TRBV27 with TRBJ1-1; D is undetermined. The germline gives CDR1 MNHEY, CDR2 SMNVEV (reference sequence). Between the trimmed V and J ends, which lost 0 bases and 5 bases, there was a span of 13 bases. The CDR3 has 15 amino acids. CDR3 residues: CASSLSGSLPTEAFF. CDR3 DNA: TGTGCCAGCAGTTTATCCGGGTCCCTACCGACTGAAGCTTTCTTT.

V and J are TRBV9 and TRBJ2-2, with TRBD2 identical over 7 bases. The ends lost 1 base at V and 2 bases at J; junction bases unmatched: 2. CDR3 length equals 15 residues. CDR1 is SGDLS and CDR2 is YYNGEE in the germline V gene. The chain's CDR3 is CASSVWGGNTGELFF. Written as DNA, the CDR3 is TGTGCCAGCAGCGTATGGGGGGGTAACACCGGGGAGCTGTTTTTT.

J is TRBJ1-2 and V is TRBV6-5; possibly TRBD1 for D (6 bases). V lost 7 bases, J lost 4 bases, and 13 bases lay in between. The length of the CDR3 is 13 residues. CDR1 is MNHEY, CDR2 SVGAGI, per germline. The CDR3 bases are TGTGCCAGCAATACCGGGGGGCCCTATGGCTACACCTTC. It translates to CASNTGGPYGYTF.

This clone has only a few counts. The chain links TRBV28 to TRBJ1-5; D unclear. Germline values: CDR1 MDHEN, CDR2 SYDVKM. V shed 10 bases and J shed 1 base, with 11 bases lying between them. The CDR3 has 13 amino acids. CDR3 residues: CATLQLSNQPQHF. CDR3 in DNA: TGTGCCACCTTACAGCTGAGCAATCAGCCCCAGCATTTT.

In this sample, this clone turned up once. This rearrangement joins TRBV5-1 to TRBJ2-6; a possible D gene is TRBD1 (6 bases). CDR3 size: 16 residues. The germline V gene encodes CDR1 SGHRS and CDR2 YFSETQ. Trimming cost V 0 bases and J 0 bases, with 7 bases left between them. CDR3 region: CASSLDRVSGANVLTF. CDR3 sequence (DNA): TGCGCCAGCAGCTTGGACAGGGTCTCTGGGGCCAACGTCCTGACTTTC.

The CDR3 bases are TGTGCCAGCAGCTTCTTTGGCAGCTACGAGCAGTACTTC. Its protein is CASSFFGSYEQYF. The chain has TRBV5-6 and TRBJ2-7, with D hard to call. The CDR3 spans 13 residues. V was cut by 2 bases and J by 3 bases, with 9 bases left in between. Germline lookup yields CDR1 SGHDT and CDR2 YYEEEE.

The V call is TRBV6-5, the J call TRBJ2-2, with D unclear. The germline V and J ends were trimmed by 4 bases and 5 bases, with 8 bases remaining between them. Germline V gene sequence: CDR1 MNHEY, CDR2 SVGAGI. The CDR3 length is 13 residues. The CDR3 here is CASSFSRTGELFF. CDR3 in DNA: TGTGCCAGCAGTTTCTCTAGAACCGGGGAGCTGTTTTTT.

The J gene is TRBJ1-1, the V gene TRBV7-6; a possible D gene is TRBD1 (5 bases). Per the germline V gene, CDR1 is SGHVS and CDR2 is FNYEAQ. The CDR3 covers 15 residues. With 5 bases removed from V and 3 bases from J, the gap between germline ends came to 16 bases. The CDR3 sequence is CASSLGAGRDTEAFF. CDR3 nucleotides: TGTGCCAGCAGCCTAGGGGCGGGAAGGGACACTGAAGCTTTCTTT. Full variable domain (rest looked up from reference TRBV7-6 and TRBJ1-1): GAGVSQSPRYKVTKRGQDVALRCDPISGHVSLYWYRQALGQGPEFLTYFNYEAQQDKSGLPNDRFSAERPEGSISTLTIQRTEQRDSAMYRCASSLGAGRDTEAFFGQGTRLTVV.

The chain links TRBV28 to TRBJ2-1; 12 nucleotides agree with TRBD2. The CDR3 spans 14 residues. The V segment lost 8 bases and the J segment 7 bases; nucleotides outside the gene matches: 6. Germline V gives CDR1 MDHEN, CDR2 SYDVKM. CDR3 nucleotide sequence: TGTGCCAGCTCTTGGACTAGCGGGATGAATGAGCAGTTCTTC. It codes for CASSWTSGMNEQFF.